This T cell receptor (beta chain) emerged from a study of T cell responses to AZD1222 COVID-19 vaccine. In regard to this clone: Its antigen is not identified.

Overall study results and limits: Spike-specific TCR breadth rose after two AZD1222 doses, and depth rose as well.

The CDR3 length is 19 residues. Trimming stripped 4 bases from V and 0 bases from J, with 22 bases between. Germline CDR1 is SGHTS and CDR2 is YDEGEE. Method: immunoSEQ multiplex PCR; TCRdb's copy keeps in-frame clones and lacks some. The repertoire includes 150,000 to 200,000 clones, 85% to 90% of them detected once, and around 6.4% sits in the top ten. The rearrangement joins TRBV5-8 to TRBJ1-4; tentatively, D is TRBD1 (6 bases). Sequences were derived from peripheral blood, sampled on day 0 of AZD1222 vaccination. This receptor was identified in an adult in good health. CDR3 sequence reads: CASSRMVVTGPSTNEKLFF. CDR3 nucleotides: TGTGCCAGCAGCCGTATGGTTGTGACAGGACCATCAACTAATGAAAAACTGTTTTTT.